The 8 T cell receptor beta chains listed next were all sequenced from one sample in a study of T cell responses to AZD1222 COVID-19 vaccine. Measured with immunoSEQ multiplex PCR; TCRdb has only the in-frame clones, and not every one. The sample contains about 120,000 clones, roughly 86% of which appear only once. Sequenced here: peripheral blood, sampled 28 days after the second AZD1222 dose. The origin of the receptors is an adult who received the AZD1222 COVID-19 vaccine.

The sample holds a few counts of this clone. The V call is TRBV2, the J call TRBJ2-3, with D hard to call. Trimming cost V 6 bases and J 2 bases, with 9 bases left between them. The CDR3 has 13 residues. Germline loops: CDR1 SNHLY, CDR2 FYNNEI. The CDR3 loop reads CASRNDATDTQYF. The CDR3 DNA is TGTGCCAGCAGAAACGACGCCACAGATACGCAGTATTTT.

V gene TRBV4-1 combines with J gene TRBJ2-2, with no clear D. The germline CDR1 and CDR2 sequences are MGHRA and YSYEKL. Deletions cut 4 bases from V and 4 bases from J, with 10 bases between. This CDR3 is 14 amino acids long. The CDR3 is CASSPHPVTGELFF. The CDR3 nucleotides are TGCGCCAGCAGCCCCCATCCGGTCACCGGGGAGCTGTTTTTT.

This clone was detected a few times. This sample also contains other DNA sequences that code for the same CDR3. The CDR3 loop reads CASSPQDEQYF. The CDR3 DNA reads TGTGCCAGCAGCCCCCAGGACGAGCAGTACTTC. The chain couples TRBV7-9 to TRBJ2-7; D remains unclear. This CDR3 is built from 11 residues. Deletions cut 5 bases from V and 5 bases from J, with 7 bases between. Looked up from germline, CDR1 is SEHNR and CDR2 is FQNEAQ (reference sequence).

The CDR3 coding sequence is TGTGCCACCAGTGATAACCGGAACACTTATAGCAATCAGCCCCAGCATTTT. It translates to CATSDNRNTYSNQPQHF. This chain uses TRBV24-1 with TRBJ1-5; D uncertain. This CDR3 region has 17 residues. Looked up from germline, CDR1 is KGHDR and CDR2 is SFDVKD. Trimming cost V 3 bases and J 0 bases, with 14 bases left between them.

This clone was counted only a few times. V usage is TRBV13 and J usage is TRBJ1-1, with D maybe TRBD1 (5 bases). V shed 5 bases and J shed 2 bases, with 15 bases lying between them. The CDR3 length is 15 residues. Germline CDR1 is PRHDT and CDR2 is FYEKMQ (reference sequence). The CDR3 is CASSPMAGANTEAFF. Written as DNA, the CDR3 is TGTGCCAGCAGCCCTATGGCTGGGGCTAACACTGAAGCTTTCTTT. The full variable domain, its missing parts supplied by reference TRBV13 and TRBJ1-1, is AAGVIQSPRHLIKEKRETATLKCYPIPRHDTVYWYQQGPGQDPQFLISFYEKMQSDKGSIPDRFSAQQFSDYHSELNMSSLELGDSALYFCASSPMAGANTEAFFGQGTRLTVV.

The V and J genes are TRBV28 and TRBJ2-7; D is unclear. Between the trimmed V and J ends, which lost 5 bases and 3 bases, there was a span of 14 bases. Germline lookup yields CDR1 MDHEN and CDR2 SYDVKM. The CDR3 has 14 residues. The CDR3 nucleotides read TGTGCCAGCAGTCTGGACGGTGGCCTCTACGAGCAGTACTTC. Translating it yields CASSLDGGLYEQYF.

The V and J genes are TRBV7-2 and TRBJ2-7; 15 bases match TRBD2. V lost 4 bases, J lost 0 bases, and 4 bases stayed unmatched. Germline-derived CDR1 and CDR2 are SGHTA and FQGNSA. The CDR3 has 17 amino acids. The CDR3 is CASSSGTSGGSSYEQYF. Here the CDR3 DNA reads TGTGCCAGCAGCTCCGGGACTAGCGGGGGGAGCTCCTACGAGCAGTACTTC. Filled out from reference TRBV7-2 and TRBJ2-7, the complete variable domain reads GAGVSQSPSNKVTEKGKDVELRCDPISGHTALYWYRQSLGQGLEFLIYFQGNSAPDKSGLPSDRFSAERTGGSVSTLTIQRTQQEDSAVYLCASSSGTSGGSSYEQYFGPGTRLTVT.

The V call is TRBV18, the J call TRBJ1-1; 10 bases are a match to TRBD1. The germline gives CDR1 KGHSH, CDR2 LQKENI. This CDR3 spans 15 amino acids. V was pared by 5 bases and J by 3 bases, with 6 bases of the junction left unmatched. DNA of the CDR3: TGTGCCAGCTCAAGACAGGGGGCGGGGGACACTGAAGCTTTCTTT. Translation: CASSRQGAGDTEAFF.